This TCR beta chain was identified during a study of cytomegalovirus exposure and HLA in healthy donors. The primer mix had 60 Vbeta and 13 Jbeta primers. TCRdb's table, derived via immunoSEQ multiplex PCR, lists solely in-frame clones and lacks some. The sample yields 150,000 to 200,000 clones, over 60% seen once. This clone was seen a handful of times. This CDR3 contains 13 residues. Trimming removed 7 bases at V and 3 bases at J, with 13 bases between. Germline lookup yields CDR1 SGHNT and CDR2 YYREEE (reference sequence). The sequence came from a woman in her 40s in good health and CMV-seronegative. The source material was PBMCs. The chain carries TRBV5-4 and TRBJ2-5; D uncertain. CDR3 in amino acids: CASRPWAKETQYF. The CDR3, as DNA: TGTGCCAGCCGCCCTTGGGCAAAAGAGACCCAGTACTTC.